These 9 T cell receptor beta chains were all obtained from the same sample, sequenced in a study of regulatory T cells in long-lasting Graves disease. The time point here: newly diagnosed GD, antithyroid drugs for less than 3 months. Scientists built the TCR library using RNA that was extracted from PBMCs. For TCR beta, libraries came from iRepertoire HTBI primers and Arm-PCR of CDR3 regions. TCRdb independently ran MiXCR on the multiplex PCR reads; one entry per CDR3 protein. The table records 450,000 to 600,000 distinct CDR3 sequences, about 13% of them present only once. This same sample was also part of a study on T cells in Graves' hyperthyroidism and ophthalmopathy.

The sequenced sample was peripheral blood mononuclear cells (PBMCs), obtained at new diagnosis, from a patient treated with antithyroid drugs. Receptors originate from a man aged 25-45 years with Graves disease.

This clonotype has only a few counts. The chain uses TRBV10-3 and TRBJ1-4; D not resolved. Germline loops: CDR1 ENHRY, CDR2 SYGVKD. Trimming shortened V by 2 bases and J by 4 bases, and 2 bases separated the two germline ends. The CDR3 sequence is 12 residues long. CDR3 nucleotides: TGTGCCATCAGTGAGGGTAATGAAAAACTGTTTTTT. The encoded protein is CAISEGNEKLFF.

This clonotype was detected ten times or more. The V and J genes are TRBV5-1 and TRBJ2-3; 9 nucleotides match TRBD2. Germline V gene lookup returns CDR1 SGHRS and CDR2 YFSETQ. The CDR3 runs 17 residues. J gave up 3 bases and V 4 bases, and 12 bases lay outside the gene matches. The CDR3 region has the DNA TGCGCCAGCAGCCCGCGACGTGGGCTAGCGGGGACAGATACGCAGTATTTT. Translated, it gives CASSPRRGLAGTDTQYF.

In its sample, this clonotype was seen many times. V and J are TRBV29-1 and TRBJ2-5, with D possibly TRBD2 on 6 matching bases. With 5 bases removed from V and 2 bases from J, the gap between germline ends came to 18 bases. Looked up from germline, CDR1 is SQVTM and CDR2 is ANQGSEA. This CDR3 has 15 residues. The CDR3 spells CSVRYYWGDQETQYF. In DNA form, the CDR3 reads TGCAGCGTTAGGTACTACTGGGGGGATCAAGAGACCCAGTACTTC.

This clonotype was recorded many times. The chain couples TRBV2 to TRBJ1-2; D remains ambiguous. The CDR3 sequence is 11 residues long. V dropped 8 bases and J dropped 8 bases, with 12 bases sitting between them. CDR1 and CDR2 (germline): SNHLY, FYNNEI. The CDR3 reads CASSEVWGYTF. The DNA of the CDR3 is TGTGCCAGCTCGGAGGTTTGGGGCTACACCTTC.

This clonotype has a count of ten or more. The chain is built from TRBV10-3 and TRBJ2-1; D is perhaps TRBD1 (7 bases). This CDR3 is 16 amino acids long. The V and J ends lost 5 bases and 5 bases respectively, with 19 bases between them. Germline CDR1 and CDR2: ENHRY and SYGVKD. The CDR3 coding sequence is TGTGCCATCAGTCGCTTCCAGGGGGGAAAGAACAATGAGCAGTTCTTC. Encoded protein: CAISRFQGGKNNEQFF.

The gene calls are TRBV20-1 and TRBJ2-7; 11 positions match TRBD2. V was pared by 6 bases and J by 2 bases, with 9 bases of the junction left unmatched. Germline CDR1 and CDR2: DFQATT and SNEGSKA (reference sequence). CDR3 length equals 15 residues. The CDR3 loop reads CSAPPGGLAAYEQYF. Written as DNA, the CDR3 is TGCAGTGCCCCGCCTGGGGGACTAGCGGCCTACGAGCAGTACTTC.

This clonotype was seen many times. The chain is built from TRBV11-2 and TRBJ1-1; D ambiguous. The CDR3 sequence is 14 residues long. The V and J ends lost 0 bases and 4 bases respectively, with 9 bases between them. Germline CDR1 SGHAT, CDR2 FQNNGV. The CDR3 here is CASSLDLFGTEAFF. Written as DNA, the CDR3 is TGTGCCAGCAGCTTAGATCTATTTGGCACTGAAGCTTTCTTT.

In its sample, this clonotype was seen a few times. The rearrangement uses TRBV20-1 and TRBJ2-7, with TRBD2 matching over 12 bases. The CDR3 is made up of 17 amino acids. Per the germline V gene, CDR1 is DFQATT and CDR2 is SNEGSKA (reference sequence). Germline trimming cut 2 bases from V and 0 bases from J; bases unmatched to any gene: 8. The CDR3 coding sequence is TGCAGTGCTAGACTCGGACTAGCGGGAACTAGCTCCTACGAGCAGTACTTC. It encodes CSARLGLAGTSSYEQYF.

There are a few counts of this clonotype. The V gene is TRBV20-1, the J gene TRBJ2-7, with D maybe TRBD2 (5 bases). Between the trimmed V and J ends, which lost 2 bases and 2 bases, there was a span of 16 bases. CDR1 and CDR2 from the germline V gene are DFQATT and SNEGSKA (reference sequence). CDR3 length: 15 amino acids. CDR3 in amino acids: CSARSFPGSPYEQYF. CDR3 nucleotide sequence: TGCAGTGCTAGATCTTTTCCGGGGTCCCCCTACGAGCAGTACTTC.